This T cell receptor (beta chain) was sequenced during a study of blood T cells in healthy people across ages. V shed 10 bases and J shed 3 bases, with 19 bases lying between them. CDR3 length: 15 amino acids. A remark on this clonotype: Its antigen is currently unknown.

A second about 7 to 11 cycle PCR used barcoded and J-beta primers. Each of the samples gave a minimum of 2.5 million paired-end reads that contained CDR3. TCRdb re-called the 5' RACE reads through MiXCR, storing one row per CDR3 protein. The sample yields around 710,000 distinct CDR3 sequences, 40% to 45% seen once. Study results and limitations: Unknown CMV status may confound age-related changes in expanded clones. When set beside aged donors, long-lived donors presented more naive CD4+ cells and higher diversity.

V and J are TRBV12-3 or TRBV12-4 and TRBJ1-5, with D possibly being TRBD1 (5 bases). The sequenced material came from blood. The sequence was obtained from a woman aged 55-69 years in good health. The CDR3 loop is CATRRQGSNNQPQHF. The CDR3 nucleotides read TGTGCCACCCGTCGGCAGGGTAGTAACAATCAGCCCCAGCATTTT.